The T cell receptor beta chain described here comes from a study of T cells in Graves' hyperthyroidism and ophthalmopathy (dated 2019 in TCRdb). Some background on the complete study: Peripheral blood samples were taken at the time of initial diagnosis, prior to any treatment. For training and testing, the approximately 92 patients in the discovery cohort were randomly divided in a 7:3 ratio. A discovery cohort of fewer than 110 patients, about 40 with Graves' ophthalmopathy and more than 55 with stable Graves' hyperthyroidism, was used to find distinguishing TCR V-J signatures. The paper describes TCR Vbeta CDR3 sequencing of around 140 peripheral blood samples, made up of around 41 ophthalmopathy patients, 70 to 75 hyperthyroidism patients and some 17 progressor patients. The study also compared thyroid tissue and blood T-cell repertoires from roughly 6 Graves' hyperthyroidism patients. Once sampling was done, hyperthyroidism patients were given methimazole at a starting dose of 30 mg daily, whereas ophthalmopathy patients were given high-dose intravenous methylprednisolone. Whether ophthalmopathy could be predicted prospectively was tested in an independent validation cohort made up of 18 to 20 hyperthyroidism patients plus 17 patients who later progressed to ophthalmopathy. Broader findings and caveats from the paper: Blood samples also contained most of the expanded thyroid clonotypes (frequency above 0.001), which suggests that blood repertoires may reflect thyroid immune responses. No statistical method was used to fix the sample size in advance, and group allocation was not hidden from the investigators. In cross-validation, a model built on a 13 V-J signature told ophthalmopathy apart from stable hyperthyroidism with 87.88% sensitivity and roughly 81% specificity, and in testing the same model reached 80%/75%. In validation, the model predicted progression to ophthalmopathy a median of about 5.9 months before onset, with roughly 70% sensitivity and 72.22% specificity.

The V end gives up 8 bases and the J end 6 bases, leaving 11 bases in the junction not matched to a gene. From the cysteine up to the phenylalanine, the CDR3 has a length of 13 residues. Only the CDR3 part of the read is kept: 39 bases, read in frame from the first base. The germline V gene (reference sequence) gives CDR1 as DFQATT and CDR2 as SNEGSKA. Moderately to severely active disease, a Clinical Activity Score of at least 3, a NOSPECS grade of at least 4, and a duration under 3 months were present in ophthalmopathy patients. Any patient with an uncontrolled infection, another autoimmune disease, pregnancy or lactation was excluded. Diagnoses were based on clinical symptoms, serum thyroxine and TRAb, thyroid ultrasound and orbital computed tomography. PBMCs were isolated from about 10 ml of fresh peripheral blood by Ficoll-Paque density gradient centrifugation. Total RNA was extracted with Trizol reagent, and quality was checked on an Agilent 2100 Bioanalyzer.

Notes on this clonotype: Its binding antigen is unknown. This may come from a read error, since a much larger clone is one base off.

The TCR beta CDR3 regions were amplified from RNA transcripts. The TCR CDR3 was subjected to a first round of RT-PCR using the HTBI primer set and the Qiagen OneStep RT-PCR kit. The libraries were constructed in a second round of multiplex PCR and then size-selected and purified. Libraries were sequenced paired-end with 100 bp reads on an Illumina HiSeq2000. As for the authors' bioinformatics: SOAPnuke was used to process the raw data, with reads discarded if the reads contained adapters or uncalled bases, had a mean Phred below 15, or lacked an exact constant-primer or identifier match. COPE v1.2.5 was used to merge high-quality paired reads, and clonotypes were defined as unique nucleotide sequences. Clonotypes were aligned to IMGT TRBV, TRBD and TRBJ reference segments using MiTCR v1.1. Analysis was restricted to V-J combinations with a frequency above 0.0001, which covered approximately 99% of repertoires. The TCS score was defined as the ratio of F50 (clonal expansion) to E x V (chaos), calculated using BLOSUM62-based TCRdist between CDR3 peptides within each V-J. Welch's t-statistics and random forest reduced around 550 V-J features to 10 to 15, which were used in a naive Bayes classifier (R e1071). Using fastp at Q25 and MiXCR, TCRdb reprocessed the public reads and kept productive beta chains. Rows matching on CDR3 protein sequence are summarized as one entry with the most common DNA and genes. The V and J calls reflect TCRdb's pipeline rather than the authors' work. The table for this sample lists hundreds of thousands of distinct CDR3 sequences; about 14% of them were counted only once. The ten largest account for around 13% of the sample.

The source of this sequence is a woman aged 50 to 60 with Graves' ophthalmopathy. The sequence joins TRBV20-1 to TRBJ2-7; 9 central bases correspond to TRBD1. The sample was blood. The sequenced DNA: TGCAGTACGTCCGGGACAGGGCCCCTCGAGCAGTACTTC. It translates to CSTSGTGPLEQYF.